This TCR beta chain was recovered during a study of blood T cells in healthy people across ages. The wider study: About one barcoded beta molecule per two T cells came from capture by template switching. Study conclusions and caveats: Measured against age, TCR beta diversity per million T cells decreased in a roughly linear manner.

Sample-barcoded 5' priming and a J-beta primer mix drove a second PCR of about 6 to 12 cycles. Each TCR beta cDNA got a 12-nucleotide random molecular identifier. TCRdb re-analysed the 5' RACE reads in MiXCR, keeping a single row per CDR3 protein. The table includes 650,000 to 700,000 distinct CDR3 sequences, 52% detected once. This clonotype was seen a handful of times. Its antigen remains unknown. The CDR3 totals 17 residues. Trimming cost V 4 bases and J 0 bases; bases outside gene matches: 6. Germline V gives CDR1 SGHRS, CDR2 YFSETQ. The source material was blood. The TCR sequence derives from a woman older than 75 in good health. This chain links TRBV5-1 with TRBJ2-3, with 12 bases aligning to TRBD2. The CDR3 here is CASSPRTSGVSTDTQYF. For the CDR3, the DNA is TGCGCCAGCAGCCCCCGGACTAGCGGGGTTAGCACAGATACGCAGTATTTT.